This T cell receptor beta chain comes out of a study of cytomegalovirus exposure and HLA in healthy donors. Turning to the study itself: The 100 million to 140 million unique TCR beta sequences, from about 179 million T cells, were found by an earlier analysis. HLA-typed donors were the source of about 85 million unique TCRs held in an early data release. The study, taken as a whole, reports: At a 0.05 false discovery rate, a later analysis found over 15,000 TCR beta sequences to be associated with HLA alleles.

At sampling all donors were nominally healthy, likely with unrecorded immune exposures. The CDR3 covers 14 residues. CDR1 is SGHNT and CDR2 is YYREEE in the germline V gene (reference sequence). The V end lost 0 bases, the J end lost 4 bases, and 10 bases lay between the germline ends. This clone came up a few times. Its target is unknown. PCR was performed using 60 Vbeta and 13 Jbeta primers. Method: immunoSEQ multiplex PCR; TCRdb's copy keeps in-frame clones and lacks some. In the table there are roughly 100,000 clones, roughly 79% of which are singletons. The sample was PBMCs. This receptor was taken from a woman aged 40 to 55 in good health and CMV-seronegative. This sequence joins TRBV5-4 and TRBJ1-1, with D perhaps TRBD1 (5 bases). Here the CDR3 reads CASSLVGLSTEAFF. The CDR3, as DNA: TGTGCCAGCAGCTTGGTGGGGCTGAGCACTGAAGCTTTCTTT.